The rows below give T cell receptor beta chains drawn from one sample of a study of blood T cell repertoires in COVID-19. Sequenced by immunoSEQ multiplex PCR; TCRdb stores in-frame clones only, minus some. The data contain around 150,000 clones, over 60% of them singletons. Sequenced: PBMCs or T cells enriched from blood (not recorded which). The receptors derive from a woman aged 50 to 60 who had recovered from COVID-19. CDR3s include the opening cysteine and the closing phenylalanine or tryptophan. D genes are given only for firm matches. A clone size is listed for some rows: how often the clone was seen (once, few, many), or a class if it is expanded.

>TRBV5-1|.|15|TRBJ2-3|.
TGCGCCAGCAGCTTGGACCTTCCCCCAGGGGATACGCAGTATTTT
CASSLDLPPGDTQYF
>TRBV4-1|.|13|TRBJ1-2|.
TGCGCCAGCAGCCACCTCGACAACAAGGGCTACACCTTC
CASSHLDNKGYTF
>TRBV18|.|13|TRBJ1-5|.
TGTGCCAGCTCATCCGACAGGATCCAGCCCCAGCATTTT
CASSSDRIQPQHF
>TRBV28|.|12|TRBJ1-2|.
TGTGCCAGCAGTTTACAGGGGATTGGCTACACCTTC
CASSLQGIGYTF
>TRBV5-1|TRBD2|16|TRBJ2-3|once
TGCGCCAGCAGCAGTAGCGGGGGAGTTAACACAGATACGCAGTATTTT
CASSSSGGVNTDTQYF
>TRBV24-1|TRBD1|15|TRBJ2-7|.
TGTGCCACCAGTGCCGCGGACAGGGTAGAGAACGAGCAGTACTTC
CATSAADRVENEQYF
>TRBV4-1|.|17|TRBJ1-5|.
TGCGCCAGCAGCCAAGATCACACAGACTATAGCAATCAGCCCCAGCATTTT
CASSQDHTDYSNQPQHF
>TRBV25-1|.|16|TRBJ2-2|.
TGTGCCAGCAGTGAGCCCAGGGGCGCGAACACCGGGGAGCTGTTTTTT
CASSEPRGANTGELFF
>TRBV11-1|TRBD1|14|TRBJ2-5|.
TGTGCCAGCAGCTCTGACAGGGGACGAGAGACCCAGTACTTC
CASSSDRGRETQYF
>TRBV11-2|.|13|TRBJ1-5|.
TGTGCCAGCAGCTTTGACGGGAATCAGCCCCAGCATTTT
CASSFDGNQPQHF
>TRBV7-8|.|17|TRBJ2-7|.
TGTGCCAGCAGCTCCCCGACAGGAGATCGTGAATACTACGAGCAGTACTTC
CASSSPTGDREYYEQYF
>TRBV7-9|.|12|TRBJ1-2|.
TGTGCCAGCAGCTTTGGGGAGGAGGGCTACACCTTC
CASSFGEEGYTF
>TRBV28|TRBD1|14|TRBJ1-5|.
TGTGCCAGCAGTCCAGGACAGGGTTTAGGGCCCCAGCATTTT
CASSPGQGLGPQHF
>TRBV9|TRBD2|14|TRBJ2-1|many
TGTGCCAGCAGCGTAGGGCTAGCGGCCAATGAGCAGTTCTTC
CASSVGLAANEQFF
>TRBV25-1|TRBD1|16|TRBJ2-7|.
TGTGCCAGCAGTGAGTCACGACCGGGACAGATCGACGAGCAGTACTTC
CASSESRPGQIDEQYF